This TCR beta chain was profiled in a study of T cells in Graves' hyperthyroidism and ophthalmopathy. This clonotype has at least ten counts. Its specificity is not known. The CDR3 loop spans 13 amino acids. Germline CDR1 reads DFQATT; CDR2 reads SNEGSKA (reference sequence). The J segment lost 4 bases and the V segment lost 5 bases, leaving 6 bases of the junction unmatched. From RNA transcripts, TCR beta CDR3 regions were amplified. Researchers ran a first-round RT-PCR on the TCR CDR3 using the HTBI primer set. TCRdb ran MiXCR on the multiplex PCR reads and lists one entry per CDR3 protein. The sample contains hundreds of thousands of distinct CDR3 sequences, just over 35% of which appear only once. Notes on the study in general: Patients with ophthalmopathy were separated from those with stable hyperthyroidism by a 13 V-J model.

The V call is TRBV20-1, the J call TRBJ1-1; 8 nucleotides line up with TRBD1. The TCR sequence derives from a woman between 40 and 50 years old with Graves' hyperthyroidism. The material sequenced was blood. The CDR3 DNA follows: TGCAGTGCTGGGGAGACAGGGGCCACTGAAGCTTTCTTT. Its translation: CSAGETGATEAFF.